The rows below give T cell receptor beta chains drawn from one sample of a study of T-cell reconstitution after alpha-beta-depleted transplantation in children. TCRdb used MiXCR to reprocess the PCR reads, holding one entry per CDR3 protein. The table has hundreds of thousands of distinct CDR3 sequences, under 25% seen once. Sequencing used PBMCs, mostly from graft donor cells, obtained 360 days after TCRalphabeta/CD19-depleted stem cell transplant. These receptors all come from a boy in the first two years of life who had a stem cell transplant for acute myeloid leukemia, so the T cells may come from the graft donor. Both conserved end residues are part of each CDR3. D genes are given only for firm matches. Expanded clones are given a class, and other clones once, few, many or no size at all.

V gene,D gene,J gene,clone size,CDR3 protein,CDR3 DNA
TRBV20-1,TRBD1,TRBJ2-7,-,CSATTGVSYEQYF,TGCAGTGCCACTACAGGGGTCTCCTACGAGCAGTACTTC
TRBV11-2,TRBD2,TRBJ2-1,-,CASSLGELRGGPDNEQFF,TGTGCCAGCAGCTTAGGCGAGCTTCGCGGGGGGCCCGACAATGAGCAGTTCTTC
TRBV20-1,TRBD2,TRBJ2-3,few,CSAREGAGTDTQYF,TGCAGTGCTAGAGAGGGAGCGGGGACAGATACGCAGTATTTT
TRBV20-1,-,TRBJ1-4,few,CSARRGREGSGEKLFF,TGCAGTGCTAGAAGGGGCAGGGAGGGCTCGGGGGAAAAACTGTTTTTT
TRBV12-3/TRBV12-4,TRBD1,TRBJ1-2,many,CASSRDRGLGYTF,TGTGCCAGCAGCAGAGACAGGGGATTGGGCTACACCTTC
TRBV25-1,-,TRBJ1-1,-,CASSETGRETEAFF,TGTGCCAGCAGTGAAACAGGGAGGGAAACTGAAGCTTTCTTT
TRBV29-1,-,TRBJ2-3,-,CSVDISRLETDTQYF,TGCAGCGTTGATATAAGCAGGCTTGAGACAGATACGCAGTATTTT
TRBV6-6,-,TRBJ1-1,few,CASSYSSVSFF,TGTGCCAGCAGTTACTCTTCGGTATCTTTCTTT
TRBV7-2,TRBD2,TRBJ2-3,-,CASSPRASGVTDTQYF,TGTGCCAGCAGCCCCCGGGCTAGCGGAGTCACAGATACGCAGTATTTT
TRBV4-3,-,TRBJ1-1,-,CASSQDPGRTEAFF,TGCGCCAGCAGCCAAGACCCGGGCCGTACTGAAGCTTTCTTT
TRBV12-5,-,TRBJ2-1,-,CASGRPLREEQFF,TGTGCTAGTGGACGTCCCCTCAGGGAAGAGCAGTTCTTC